This TCR beta chain comes out of a study of blood T cell repertoires in COVID-19. Overall study context: Spain, Italy and the United States supplied samples that represented acute and convalescent COVID-19. T cells, B-cell-depleted T cells, or PBMCs supplied cDNA or gDNA.

Deletions cut 0 bases from V and 6 bases from J, with 15 bases between. Germline CDR1 GTSNPN, CDR2 SVGIG (reference sequence). The CDR3 is 15 amino acids. Under the authors' procedure: Nucleated cell number was recorded as an estimate derived from reference gene primer amplification. Assay used: immunoSEQ multiplex PCR; TCRdb lists only in-frame clones, some missing. V and J calls plus clone size are reproduced from that table; the DNA served to infer D and trimming. In the table there are roughly 100,000 clones, just over 90% of which are singletons. The sequencing input was peripheral blood. V gene TRBV30 combines with J gene TRBJ1-5; D ambiguous. The clonotype was recovered from a woman aged 45-60 years in a cohort sampled during active COVID-19. CDR3 in DNA: TGTGCCTGGAGTGTACCGGGTGAGTTTGGTCAGCCCCAGCATTTT. Translation: CAWSVPGEFGQPQHF.